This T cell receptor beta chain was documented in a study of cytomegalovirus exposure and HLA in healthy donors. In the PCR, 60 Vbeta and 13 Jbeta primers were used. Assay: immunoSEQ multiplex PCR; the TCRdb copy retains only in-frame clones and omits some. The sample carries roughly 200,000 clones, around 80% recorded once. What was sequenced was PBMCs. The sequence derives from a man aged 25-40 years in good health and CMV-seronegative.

The CDR3: CASSAGVNQPQHF. The DNA for the CDR3 is TGTGCCAGCAGCGCAGGGGTAAATCAGCCCCAGCATTTT. The chain has TRBV6-1 and TRBJ1-5, with D perhaps matching TRBD1 (6 bases). V gave up 6 bases and J gave up 4 bases, with 10 bases separating them. CDR1 is MNHNS, CDR2 SASEGT, per germline. The CDR3 extends over 13 amino acids.